These T cell receptor beta chains were read from a single sample in a study of regulatory T cells in long-lasting Graves disease. TCRdb recomputed calls from the multiplex PCR reads with MiXCR, one row per CDR3 protein. The sample has a few hundred thousand distinct CDR3 sequences; over 12% are singletons. Separately, the same data were catalogued under a study of T cells in Graves' hyperthyroidism and ophthalmopathy.

This sample comprised peripheral blood mononuclear cells (PBMCs), obtained at new diagnosis, from a patient treated with antithyroid drugs. These receptors were taken from a woman between 40 and 50 years old with Graves disease. CDR3s include the opening cysteine and the closing phenylalanine or tryptophan. The order of the fields is D gene, J gene, V gene, CDR3 length, clone size, CDR3 DNA, CDR3 protein. D genes are given only for firm matches. Only part of the rows carry a size: once, few, many, or a class if the clone is expanded.

-,TRBJ2-1,TRBV5-4,14,-,TGTGCCAGCAGCTTCGGTAGTTGGGGGGAGGCCATGTTCTTC,CASSFGSWGEAMFF
-,TRBJ1-2,TRBV5-1,14,many,TGCGCCAGCAGCTTGGTCGGGGGAACCCGTGGCTACACCTTC,CASSLVGGTRGYTF
TRBD1,TRBJ1-1,TRBV27,15,many,TGTGCCACCAAAGACAGGGCTGCGGTGAACACTGAAGCTTTCTTT,CATKDRAAVNTEAFF
-,TRBJ2-7,TRBV12-3/TRBV12-4,13,many,TGTGCCAGCAGTACCCCTAATGGGGACGAGCAGTACTTC,CASSTPNGDEQYF
-,TRBJ1-2,TRBV7-9,15,-,TGTGCCAGCAGCTTAGCGCCCCAGGTCCTCTATGGCTACACCTTC,CASSLAPQVLYGYTF
-,TRBJ2-1,TRBV7-3,13,many,TGTGCCAGCAGCTTCGACAGTTACAATGAGCAGTTCTTC,CASSFDSYNEQFF
TRBD2,TRBJ2-1,TRBV20-1,12,few,TGCAGTGCTCTAGCGGGAGGGCCTGAGCAGTTCTTC,CSALAGGPEQFF
TRBD2,TRBJ2-1,TRBV19,13,many,TGTGCCAGCAGACTAGCGGGAGGGTTGAGGGCGTTCTTC,CASRLAGGLRAFF
-,TRBJ1-2,TRBV20-1,13,-,TGCAGTGCTAGACGACAGACTAACTATGGCTACACCTTC,CSARRQTNYGYTF
-,TRBJ2-7,TRBV28,13,-,TGTGCCAGCAGTGAAGAAGGATCCTACGAGCAGTACTTC,CASSEEGSYEQYF
-,TRBJ1-4,TRBV12-3/TRBV12-4,14,many,TGTGCCAGCAGTTTAAGCAGCGAAAATGAAAAACTGTTTTTT,CASSLSSENEKLFF
TRBD1,TRBJ1-2,TRBV5-1,14,many,TGCGCCAGCAGCTTGCTACAGGGGGTCTATGGCTACACCTTC,CASSLLQGVYGYTF
-,TRBJ2-5,TRBV7-9,15,-,TGTGCTAGCAGCTCGAAGGTGCTTACTATGGGGACCCAGTACTTC,CASSSKVLTMGTQYF